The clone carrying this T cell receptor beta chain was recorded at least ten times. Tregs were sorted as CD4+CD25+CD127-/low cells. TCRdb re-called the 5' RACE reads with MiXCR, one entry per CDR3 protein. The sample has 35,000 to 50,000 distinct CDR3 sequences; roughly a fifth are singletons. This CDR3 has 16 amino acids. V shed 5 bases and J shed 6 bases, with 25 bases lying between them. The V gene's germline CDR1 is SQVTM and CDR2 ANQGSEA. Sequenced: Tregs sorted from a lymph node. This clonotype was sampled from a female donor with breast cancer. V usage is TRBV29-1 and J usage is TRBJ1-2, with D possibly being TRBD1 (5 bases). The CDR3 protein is CSVTRDGASLYHGYTF. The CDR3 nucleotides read TGCAGCGTTACCCGGGACGGAGCTTCTCTCTATCATGGCTACACCTTC.